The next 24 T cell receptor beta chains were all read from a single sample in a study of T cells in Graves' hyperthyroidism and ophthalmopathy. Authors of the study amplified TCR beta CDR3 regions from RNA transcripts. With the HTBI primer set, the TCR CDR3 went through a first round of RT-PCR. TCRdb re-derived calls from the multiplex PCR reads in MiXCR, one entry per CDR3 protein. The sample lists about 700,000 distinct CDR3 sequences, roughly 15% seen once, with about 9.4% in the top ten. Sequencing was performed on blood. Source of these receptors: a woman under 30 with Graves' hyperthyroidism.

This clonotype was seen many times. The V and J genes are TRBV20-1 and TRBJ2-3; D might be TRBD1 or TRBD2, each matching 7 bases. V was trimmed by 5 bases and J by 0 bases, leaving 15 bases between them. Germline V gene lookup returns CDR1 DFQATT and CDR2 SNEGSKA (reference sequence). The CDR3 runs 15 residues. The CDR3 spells CSAGRDSLSTDTQYF. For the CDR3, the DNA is TGCAGTGCTGGGAGGGACAGCCTAAGCACAGATACGCAGTATTTT.

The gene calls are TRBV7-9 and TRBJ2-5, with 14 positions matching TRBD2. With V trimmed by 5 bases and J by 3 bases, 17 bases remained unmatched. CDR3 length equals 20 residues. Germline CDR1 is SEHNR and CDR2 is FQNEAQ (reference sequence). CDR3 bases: TGTGCCAGCAGCCGGGACAGCCTGGCTGGGACTAGCGGGAGCGAAGAGACCCAGTACTTC. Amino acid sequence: CASSRDSLAGTSGSEETQYF.

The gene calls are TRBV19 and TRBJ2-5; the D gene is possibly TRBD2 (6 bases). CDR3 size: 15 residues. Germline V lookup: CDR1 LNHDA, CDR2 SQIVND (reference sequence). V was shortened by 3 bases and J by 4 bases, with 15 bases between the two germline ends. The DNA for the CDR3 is TGTGCCAGTAGTATGCTGGAGGGCCGAGGAGAGACCCAGTACTTC. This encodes CASSMLEGRGETQYF.

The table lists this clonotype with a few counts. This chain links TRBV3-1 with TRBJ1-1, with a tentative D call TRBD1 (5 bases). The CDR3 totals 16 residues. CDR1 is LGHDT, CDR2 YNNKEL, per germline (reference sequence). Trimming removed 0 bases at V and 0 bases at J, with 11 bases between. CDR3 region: CASSQDLGTMNTEAFF. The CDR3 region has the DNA TGTGCCAGCAGCCAAGATCTCGGGACGATGAACACTGAAGCTTTCTTT.

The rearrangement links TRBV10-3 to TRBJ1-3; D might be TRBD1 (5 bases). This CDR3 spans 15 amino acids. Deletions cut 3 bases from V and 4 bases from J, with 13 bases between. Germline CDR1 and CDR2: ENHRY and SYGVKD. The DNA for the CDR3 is TGTGCCATCAGTGAATACCGGGACGGCGGAAACACCATATATTTT. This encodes CAISEYRDGGNTIYF.

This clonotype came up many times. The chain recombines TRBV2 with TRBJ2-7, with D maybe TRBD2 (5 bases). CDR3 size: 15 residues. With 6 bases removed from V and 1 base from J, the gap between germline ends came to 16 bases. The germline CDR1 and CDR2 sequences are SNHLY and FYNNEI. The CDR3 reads CASSDPNLASYEQYF. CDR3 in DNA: TGTGCCAGCAGCGACCCAAACCTAGCATCCTACGAGCAGTACTTC.

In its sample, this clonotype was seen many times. The CDR3 DNA reads as TGTGCCAGCAGCGACCGGACGGGGGATGAGCAGTTCTTC. Its protein product is CASSDRTGDEQFF. J is TRBJ2-1 and V is TRBV2; a possible D gene is TRBD2 (6 bases). This CDR3 spans 13 amino acids. The V and J ends lost 6 bases and 8 bases respectively, with 14 bases between them. Germline V gene sequence: CDR1 SNHLY, CDR2 FYNNEI. The full variable domain, in which reference TRBV2 and TRBJ2-1 provide the parts outside the CDR3, is EPEVTQTPSHQVTQMGQEVILRCVPISNHLYFYWYRQILGQKVEFLVSFYNNEISEKSEIFDDQFSVERPDGSNFTLKIRSTKLEDSAMYFCASSDRTGDEQFFGPGTRLTVL.

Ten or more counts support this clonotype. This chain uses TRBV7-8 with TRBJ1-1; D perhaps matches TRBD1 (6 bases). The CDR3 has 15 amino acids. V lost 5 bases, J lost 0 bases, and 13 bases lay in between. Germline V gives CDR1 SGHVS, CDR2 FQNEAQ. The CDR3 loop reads CASSIDRFLNTEAFF. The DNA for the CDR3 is TGTGCCAGCAGCATAGACAGGTTTTTGAACACTGAAGCTTTCTTT.

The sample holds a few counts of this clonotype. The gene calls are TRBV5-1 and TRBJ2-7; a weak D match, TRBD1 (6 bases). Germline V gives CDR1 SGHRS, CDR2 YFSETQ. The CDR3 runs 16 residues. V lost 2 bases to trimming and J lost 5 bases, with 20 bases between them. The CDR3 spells CASSLYGTIPINEQYF. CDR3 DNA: TGCGCCAGCAGCTTATACGGGACAATTCCCATAAACGAGCAGTACTTC.

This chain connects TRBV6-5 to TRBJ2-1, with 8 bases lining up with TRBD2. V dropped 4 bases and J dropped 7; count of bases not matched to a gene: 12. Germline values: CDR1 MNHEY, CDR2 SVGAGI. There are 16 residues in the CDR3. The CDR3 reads CASSCDRREVGNEQFF. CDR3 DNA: TGTGCCAGCAGTTGCGATCGGCGGGAGGTAGGAAATGAGCAGTTCTTC.

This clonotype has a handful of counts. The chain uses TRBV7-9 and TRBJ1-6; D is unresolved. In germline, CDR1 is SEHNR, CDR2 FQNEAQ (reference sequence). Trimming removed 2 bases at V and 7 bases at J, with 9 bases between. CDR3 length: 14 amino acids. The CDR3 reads CASSLLASNSPLHF. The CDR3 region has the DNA TGTGCCAGCAGCTTATTGGCCAGCAATTCACCCCTCCACTTT.

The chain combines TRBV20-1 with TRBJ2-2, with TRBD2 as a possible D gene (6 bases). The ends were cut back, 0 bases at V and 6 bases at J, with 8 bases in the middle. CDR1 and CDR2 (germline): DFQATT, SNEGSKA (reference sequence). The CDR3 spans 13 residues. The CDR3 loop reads CSARDLAAGELFF. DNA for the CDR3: TGCAGTGCTAGAGATTTAGCGGCCGGGGAGCTGTTTTTT.

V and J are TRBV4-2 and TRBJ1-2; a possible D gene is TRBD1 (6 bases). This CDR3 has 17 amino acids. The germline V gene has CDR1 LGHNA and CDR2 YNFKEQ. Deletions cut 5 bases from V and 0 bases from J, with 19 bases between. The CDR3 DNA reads TGTGCCAGCAGCGGGTACTACCGGGACACACCTAACTATGGCTACACCTTC. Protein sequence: CASSGYYRDTPNYGYTF.

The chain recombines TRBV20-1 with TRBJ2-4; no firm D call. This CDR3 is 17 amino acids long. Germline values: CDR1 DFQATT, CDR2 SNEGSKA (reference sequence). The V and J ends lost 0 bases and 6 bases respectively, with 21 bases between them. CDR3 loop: CSARDISDRVSGNIQYF. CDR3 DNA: TGCAGTGCTAGAGATATTTCGGACCGGGTCAGTGGAAACATTCAGTACTTC.

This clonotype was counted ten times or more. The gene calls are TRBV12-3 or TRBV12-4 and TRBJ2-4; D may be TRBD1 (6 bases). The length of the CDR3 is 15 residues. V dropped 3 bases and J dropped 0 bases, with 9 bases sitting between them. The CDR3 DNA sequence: TGTGCCAGCAGTTTGGACAGACTAGCCAAAAACATTCAGTACTTC. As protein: CASSLDRLAKNIQYF.

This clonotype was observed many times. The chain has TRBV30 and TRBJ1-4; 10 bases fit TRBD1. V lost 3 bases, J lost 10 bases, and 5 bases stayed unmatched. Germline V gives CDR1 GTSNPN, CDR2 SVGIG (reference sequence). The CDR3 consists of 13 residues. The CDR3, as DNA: TGTGCCTGGAGCGGGACAGGGGCTCCAAAACTGTTTTTT. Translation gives CAWSGTGAPKLFF.

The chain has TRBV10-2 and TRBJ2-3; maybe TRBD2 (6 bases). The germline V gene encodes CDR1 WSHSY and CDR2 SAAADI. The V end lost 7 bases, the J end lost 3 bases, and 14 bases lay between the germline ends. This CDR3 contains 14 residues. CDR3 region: CASKEGLTTDTQYF. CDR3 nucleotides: TGCGCCAGCAAGGAGGGTTTAACGACAGATACGCAGTATTTT.

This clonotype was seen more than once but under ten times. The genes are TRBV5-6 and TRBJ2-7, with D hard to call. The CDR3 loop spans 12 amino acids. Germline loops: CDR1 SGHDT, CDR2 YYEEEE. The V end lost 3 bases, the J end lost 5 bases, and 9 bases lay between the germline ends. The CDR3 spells CASSWTSHEQYF. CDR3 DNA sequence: TGTGCCAGCAGCTGGACCTCTCACGAGCAGTACTTC.

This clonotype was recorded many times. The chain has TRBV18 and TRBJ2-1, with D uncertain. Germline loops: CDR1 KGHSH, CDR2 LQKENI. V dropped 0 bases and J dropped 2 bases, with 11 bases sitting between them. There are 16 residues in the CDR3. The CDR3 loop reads CASSPPVGLTYNEQFF. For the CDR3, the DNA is TGTGCCAGCTCACCACCGGTAGGGTTAACCTACAATGAGCAGTTCTTC.

The CDR3 spells CAISDPRDRGGTEAFF. CDR3 nucleotide sequence: TGTGCCATCAGTGACCCCCGGGACAGGGGTGGCACTGAAGCTTTCTTT. The chain combines TRBV10-3 with TRBJ1-1, with 10 bases aligning to TRBD1. CDR3 length: 16 residues. V lost 3 bases and J lost 4; bases outside the gene matches: 8. The germline V gene encodes CDR1 ENHRY and CDR2 SYGVKD.

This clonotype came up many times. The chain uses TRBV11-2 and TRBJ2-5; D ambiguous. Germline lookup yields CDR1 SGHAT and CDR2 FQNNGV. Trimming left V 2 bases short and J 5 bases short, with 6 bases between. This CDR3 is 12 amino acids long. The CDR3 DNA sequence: TGTGCCAGCAGCTTACTGATGGAGACCCAGTACTTC. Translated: CASSLLMETQYF.

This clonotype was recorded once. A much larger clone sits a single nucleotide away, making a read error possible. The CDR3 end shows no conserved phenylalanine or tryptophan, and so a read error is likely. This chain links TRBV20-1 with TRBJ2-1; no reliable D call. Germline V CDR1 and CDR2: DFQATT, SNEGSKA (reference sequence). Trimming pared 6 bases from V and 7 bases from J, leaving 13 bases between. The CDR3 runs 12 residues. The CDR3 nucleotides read TGCAGTGCCCATAGAATTCGGAATGAGCAGTTCCTC. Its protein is CSAHRIRNEQFL.

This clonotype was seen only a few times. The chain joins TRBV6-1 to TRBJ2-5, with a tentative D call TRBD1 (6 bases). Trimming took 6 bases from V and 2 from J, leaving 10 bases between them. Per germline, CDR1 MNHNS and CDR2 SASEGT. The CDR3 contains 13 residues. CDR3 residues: CASRTGPQETQYF. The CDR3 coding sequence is TGTGCCAGCAGGACAGGACCGCAAGAGACCCAGTACTTC.

CDR3 protein: CASNWDRLAGSDEQFF. The CDR3 DNA is TGTGCCAGCAATTGGGACAGACTAGCGGGAAGCGATGAGCAGTTCTTC. V is TRBV12-3 or TRBV12-4 and J is TRBJ2-1, with TRBD2 identical over 11 bases. The CDR3 has 16 amino acids. After removal of 7 bases from V and 8 bases from J, the junction contained 13 bases not matched to a gene.